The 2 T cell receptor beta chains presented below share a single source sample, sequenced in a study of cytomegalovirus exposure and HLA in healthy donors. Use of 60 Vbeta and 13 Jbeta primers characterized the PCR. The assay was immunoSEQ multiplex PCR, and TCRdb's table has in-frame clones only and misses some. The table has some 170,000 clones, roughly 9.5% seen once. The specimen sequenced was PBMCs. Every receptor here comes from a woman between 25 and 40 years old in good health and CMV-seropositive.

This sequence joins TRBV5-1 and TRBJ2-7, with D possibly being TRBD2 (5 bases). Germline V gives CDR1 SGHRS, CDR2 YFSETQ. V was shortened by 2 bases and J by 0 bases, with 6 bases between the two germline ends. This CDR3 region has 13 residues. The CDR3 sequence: CASSLRGSYEQYF. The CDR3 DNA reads TGCGCCAGCAGCTTACGGGGCTCCTACGAGCAGTACTTC.

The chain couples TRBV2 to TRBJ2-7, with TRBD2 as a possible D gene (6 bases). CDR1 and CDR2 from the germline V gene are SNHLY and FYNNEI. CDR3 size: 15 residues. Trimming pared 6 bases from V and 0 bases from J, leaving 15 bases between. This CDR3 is CASREGLSSSYEQYF. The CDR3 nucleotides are TGTGCCAGCAGAGAGGGACTCTCTAGCTCCTACGAGCAGTACTTC.